The rows below give T cell receptor beta chains drawn from one sample of a study of human T cells and chemical hapten exposure. TCRdb recomputed calls from the RACE reads with MiXCR, one row per CDR3 protein. Of about 82,000 distinct CDR3 sequences in the sample, 10% to 15% were seen once. Sequenced here: whole blood, sampled in connection with sensitization to the hapten diphenylcyclopropenone (DPC). These receptors were obtained from a woman between 45 and 60 years old with alopecia areata. Some clones in this sample may be carry-over from other donors' samples. Both conserved end residues are part of each CDR3. The D gene is left open where the match is weak. Some rows have no size entry. The others give once, few or many, or a class for an expanded clone.

j_call	v_call	clone_size	d_call	cdr3_aa	cdr3_nt
TRBJ2-5	TRBV29-1	NA	NA	CSVKVPRQQETQYF	TGCAGCGTCAAAGTCCCGCGACAGCAAGAGACCCAGTACTTC
TRBJ1-6	TRBV20-1	few	TRBD1	CSARTDRDNSPLHF	TGCAGTGCTAGAACAGACAGGGATAATTCACCCCTCCACTTT
TRBJ1-1	TRBV18	few	NA	CASSPKTVNTEAFF	TGTGCCAGCTCACCGAAGACAGTAAACACTGAAGCTTTCTTT
TRBJ2-1	TRBV12-3/TRBV12-4	few	TRBD2	CASSSKGLAGSYNEQFF	TGTGCCAGCAGTTCTAAGGGACTAGCGGGCTCCTACAATGAGCAGTTCTTC
TRBJ2-3	TRBV20-1	many	NA	CSASPRGFRDTQYF	TGCAGTGCTAGCCCCAGGGGTTTTCGGGATACGCAGTATTTT
TRBJ2-1	TRBV3-1	many	NA	CASSPTYNEQFF	TGTGCCAGCAGCCCCACCTACAATGAGCAGTTCTTC
TRBJ2-7	TRBV2	NA	NA	CASSVGPQYF	TGTGCCAGCAGTGTTGGCCCGCAGTACTTC
TRBJ2-1	TRBV11-1	NA	NA	CASSQKGSGQFF	TGTGCCAGCAGCCAAAAGGGCAGTGGGCAGTTCTTC
TRBJ1-2	TRBV12-3/TRBV12-4	many	NA	CASSLDRSSFYGYTF	TGTGCCAGCAGTTTAGACAGATCCAGTTTCTATGGCTACACCTTC
TRBJ1-2	TRBV5-6	few	NA	CASSLGQVYYGYTF	TGTGCCAGCAGCTTGGGACAGGTATACTATGGCTACACCTTC
TRBJ2-1	TRBV14	many	NA	CASSQVVGSSYNEQFF	TGTGCCAGCAGCCAAGTCGTGGGTAGCTCCTACAATGAGCAGTTCTTC
TRBJ2-2	TRBV11-2	many	NA	CASSLRGVEDTGELFF	TGTGCCAGCAGCTTAAGGGGGGTCGAGGACACCGGGGAGCTGTTTTTT
TRBJ2-2	TRBV5-1	few	NA	CASSFRGPGELFF	TGCGCCAGCAGCTTCAGGGGTCCCGGGGAGCTGTTTTTT
TRBJ2-2	TRBV29-1	many	NA	CSVEPRPGTGELFF	TGCAGCGTTGAACCGCGCCCGGGGACCGGGGAGCTGTTTTTT
TRBJ2-3	TRBV6-2/TRBV6-3	NA	TRBD2	CASSYPGLADTDTQYF	TGTGCCAGCAGTTACCCCGGACTAGCGGACACAGATACGCAGTATTTT
TRBJ1-1	TRBV6-6	NA	NA	CASSYDPKNTEAFF	TGTGCCAGCAGTTACGACCCTAAGAACACTGAAGCTTTCTTT